This T cell receptor beta chain was captured in a study of high-grade serous ovarian cancer treatment subgroups. Looking at the study overall: Each sample yielded on average 7,494 unique TCR beta rearrangements from around 15,000 reads.

With regard to this clone: Its cognate antigen is unknown.

Repertoires were generated with immunoSEQ multiplex PCR, while TCRdb's copy carries only in-frame clones and drops some. The table records around 9,000 clones, about 88% of them present only once. Tumor samples were obtained before definitive surgery or chemotherapy. The V gene lost 4 bases and the J gene lost 3 bases, with 9 bases spanning the gap. This CDR3 comprises 13 residues. Germline values: CDR1 MDHEN, CDR2 SYDVKM. The study, taken as a whole, reports: TCR relatedness rose with neoantigen level and trended with mutation load. The analyses considered CDR3 and ignored CDR1 and CDR2. Different patients shared almost no repertoire; same-patient tumors shared about 0.1 to 0.79.

The sequenced sample was tumor tissue. The receptor comes from a human donor with high-grade serous ovarian cancer. The chain combines TRBV28 with TRBJ1-2; the D is unclear. CDR3 residues: CASSSPLHYGYTF. The CDR3 DNA sequence: TGTGCCAGCAGTTCCCCCCTCCACTATGGCTACACCTTC.